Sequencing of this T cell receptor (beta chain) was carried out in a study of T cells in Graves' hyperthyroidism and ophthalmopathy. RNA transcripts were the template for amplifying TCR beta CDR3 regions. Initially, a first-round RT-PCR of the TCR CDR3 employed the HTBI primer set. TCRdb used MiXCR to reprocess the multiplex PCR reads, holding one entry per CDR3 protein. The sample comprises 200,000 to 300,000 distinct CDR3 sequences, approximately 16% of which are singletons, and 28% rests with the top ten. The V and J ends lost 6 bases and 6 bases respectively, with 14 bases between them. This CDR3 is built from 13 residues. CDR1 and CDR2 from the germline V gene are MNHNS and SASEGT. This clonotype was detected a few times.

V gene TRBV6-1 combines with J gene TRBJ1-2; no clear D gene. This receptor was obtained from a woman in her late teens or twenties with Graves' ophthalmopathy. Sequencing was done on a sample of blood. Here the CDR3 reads CASSHGRADGYTF. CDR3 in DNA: TGTGCCAGCAGCCACGGGCGCGCGGATGGCTACACCTTC.